The 32 T cell receptor beta chains given below trace back to one sample, sequenced in a study of blood T cell repertoires in COVID-19. Assay used: immunoSEQ multiplex PCR; TCRdb lists only in-frame clones, some missing. The sample holds over 10,000 clones, over 85% seen once. What was sequenced was peripheral blood. The receptors were gathered from a man aged 65 to 79 with active COVID-19.

The chain employs TRBV28 and TRBJ2-1, with 13 bases aligning to TRBD2. This CDR3 region has 16 residues. V was clipped by 4 bases and J by 9 bases; unmatched bases: 9. CDR1 is MDHEN and CDR2 is SYDVKM in the germline V gene. The CDR3, as DNA: TGTGCCAGCAGTTCATCTGGACTAGCGGGAGACTCTGAGCAGTTCTTC. Translated: CASSSSGLAGDSEQFF.

The chain links TRBV4-1 to TRBJ2-4; D is unclear. The germline V gene has CDR1 MGHRA and CDR2 YSYEKL. V was clipped by 0 bases and J by 0 bases, with 12 bases between them. This CDR3 has 17 amino acids. CDR3 loop: CASSQENTVLAKNIQYF. As DNA, the CDR3 is TGCGCCAGCAGCCAAGAGAACACCGTTTTAGCCAAAAACATTCAGTACTTC.

The chain has TRBV2 and TRBJ2-3; D may be TRBD1 (6 bases). Per germline, CDR1 SNHLY and CDR2 FYNNEI. The CDR3 length is 14 residues. V was clipped by 6 bases and J by 6 bases, with 16 bases between them. The CDR3 spells CASRGQPMADTQYF. Here the CDR3 DNA reads TGTGCCAGCAGAGGACAGCCCATGGCGGATACGCAGTATTTT. The variable domain in full, with the rest retrieved from reference TRBV2 and TRBJ2-3, is EPEVTQTPSHQVTQMGQEVILRCVPISNHLYFYWYRQILGQKVEFLVSFYNNEISEKSEIFDDQFSVERPDGSNFTLKIRSTKLEDSAMYFCASRGQPMADTQYFGPGTRLTVL.

V gene TRBV7-8 combines with J gene TRBJ2-7; TRBD1 might be the D (6 bases). The germline gives CDR1 SGHVS, CDR2 FQNEAQ. This CDR3 comprises 12 residues. Trimming cost V 5 bases and J 6 bases, with 11 bases left between them. CDR3 amino acids: CASSRDISEQYF. Written as DNA, the CDR3 is TGTGCCAGCAGCCGGGACATCTCCGAGCAGTACTTC.

The J gene is TRBJ2-5, the V gene TRBV18, with D hard to call. Trimming cost V 0 bases and J 5 bases, with 10 bases left between them. Germline CDR1 and CDR2: KGHSH and LQKENI. This CDR3 region has 14 residues. This chain's CDR3 is CASSPPSERETQYF. As DNA, the CDR3 is TGTGCCAGCTCACCACCAAGCGAACGGGAGACCCAGTACTTC.

The chain couples TRBV6-1 to TRBJ1-6; TRBD1 might be the D (5 bases). Per the germline V gene, CDR1 is MNHNS and CDR2 is SASEGT. The CDR3 has 15 amino acids. Trimming took 2 bases from V and 10 from J, leaving 15 bases between them. As DNA, the CDR3 is TGTGCCAGCAGTGAACTCGGCAGGGTCTCGTCACCCCTCCACTTT. Translated, it gives CASSELGRVSSPLHF.

The CDR3 reads CSASSGAVKTQYF. CDR3 coding DNA: TGCAGTGCTAGTTCAGGGGCCGTAAAGACCCAGTACTTC. This chain joins TRBV20-1 and TRBJ2-5, with D tentatively TRBD1 (6 bases). Germline loops: CDR1 DFQATT, CDR2 SNEGSKA (reference sequence). The germline V and J ends were trimmed by 3 bases and 6 bases, with 14 bases remaining between them. This CDR3 contains 13 residues.

This sequence joins TRBV11-2 and TRBJ2-5; 9 bases are shared with TRBD1. Germline V lookup: CDR1 SGHAT, CDR2 FQNNGV. J gave up 2 bases and V 5 bases, and 6 bases lay outside the gene matches. The CDR3 contains 15 residues. For the CDR3, the DNA is TGTGCCAGCAGCCCGCTGGGACAGGGTCAAGAGACCCAGTACTTC. This encodes CASSPLGQGQETQYF. The complete variable domain, with remaining parts taken from reference TRBV11-2 and TRBJ2-5, reads EAGVAQSPRYKIIEKRQSVAFWCNPISGHATLYWYQQILGQGPKLLIQFQNNGVVDDSQLPKDRFSAERLKGVDSTLKIQPAKLEDSAVYLCASSPLGQGQETQYFGPGTRLLVL.

The CDR3 DNA sequence: TGTGCCACCAGCAGAGAAGAGTCCACAGAGTTAGCCAAAAACATTCAGTACTTC. This sequence encodes CATSREESTELAKNIQYF. The chain is built from TRBV15 and TRBJ2-4; D not resolved. CDR3 size: 18 residues. Looked up from germline, CDR1 is LNHNV and CDR2 is YYDKDF (reference sequence). The V end was cut by 0 bases, the J end by 0 bases, with 15 bases between.

Here the CDR3 reads CATKLAGGAYEQYF. The CDR3 DNA reads TGTGCCACAAAACTAGCGGGAGGCGCCTACGAGCAGTACTTC. The V gene is TRBV10-3, the J gene TRBJ2-7, with 12 bases aligning to TRBD2. Germline V CDR1 and CDR2: ENHRY, SYGVKD. This CDR3 comprises 14 residues. The J segment lost 2 bases and the V segment lost 10 bases, leaving 6 bases of the junction unmatched.

The rearrangement uses TRBV5-8 and TRBJ2-5; D is unclear. This CDR3 region has 17 residues. Germline lookup yields CDR1 SGHTS and CDR2 YDEGEE. V was clipped by 0 bases and J by 4 bases, with 19 bases between them. The DNA of the CDR3 is TGTGCCAGCAGCTTGGTCGAGGCACCTTTACCCCGAGAGACCCAGTACTTC. It yields the protein CASSLVEAPLPRETQYF.

The chain recombines TRBV30 with TRBJ2-3; 11 bases fit TRBD2. Trimming removed 4 bases from V and 10 bases from J; junction bases left unmatched: 16. Germline-derived CDR1 and CDR2 are GTSNPN and SVGIG (reference sequence). The CDR3 sequence is 16 residues long. The CDR3: CAWTLTGTSGEVSQYF. The DNA for the CDR3 is TGTGCCTGGACCCTCACCGGGACTAGCGGAGAGGTGTCGCAGTATTTT.

V is TRBV7-2 and J is TRBJ2-2, with 11 bases matching TRBD2. Germline values: CDR1 SGHTA, CDR2 FQGNSA. This CDR3 contains 17 residues. The ends lost 2 bases at V and 6 bases at J; junction bases unmatched: 8. CDR3 protein: CASSLTASGGWAGELFF. DNA of the CDR3: TGTGCCAGCAGCTTAACTGCTAGCGGGGGGTGGGCCGGGGAGCTGTTTTTT.

V usage is TRBV15 and J usage is TRBJ2-5; 7 nucleotides line up with TRBD1. CDR1 and CDR2 from the germline V gene are LNHNV and YYDKDF (reference sequence). The V and J ends lost 5 bases and 2 bases, in that order; junction bases with no gene match: 8. The CDR3 is 15 residues long. The CDR3 loop is CATSWGPGQQETQYF. Written as DNA, the CDR3 is TGTGCCACCAGCTGGGGACCGGGACAGCAAGAGACCCAGTACTTC. Filled out from reference TRBV15 and TRBJ2-5, the complete variable domain reads DAMVIQNPRYQVTQFGKPVTLSCSQTLNHNVMYWYQQKSSQAPKLLFHYYDKDFNNEADTPDNFQSRRPNTSFCFLDIRSPGLGDTAMYLCATSWGPGQQETQYFGPGTRLLVL.

The chain recombines TRBV6-5 with TRBJ2-5; 8 nucleotides line up with TRBD1. With V trimmed by 1 base and J by 1 base, 2 bases remained unmatched. The germline gives CDR1 MNHEY, CDR2 SVGAGI. CDR3 length: 15 residues. The CDR3 region is CASSYFGTGQETQYF. DNA of the CDR3: TGTGCCAGCAGTTACTTTGGGACAGGCCAAGAGACCCAGTACTTC.

This clone was found a few times. J is TRBJ2-3 and V is TRBV15; 9 positions agree with TRBD2. The V segment lost 3 bases and the J segment 6 bases; nucleotides outside the gene matches: 1. The germline V gene has CDR1 LNHNV and CDR2 YYDKDF (reference sequence). The CDR3 sequence is 13 residues long. Here the CDR3 DNA reads TGTGCCACCAGCAGGCGGGGGGGGGATACGCAGTATTTT. Amino acid sequence: CATSRRGGDTQYF.

V is TRBV4-2 and J is TRBJ1-2, with 9 positions matching TRBD1. The CDR3 runs 18 residues. Germline CDR1 LGHNA, CDR2 YNFKEQ. V shed 0 bases, J shed 7 bases, and the junction held 15 bases outside the gene matches. The DNA of the CDR3 is TGTGCCAGCAGCCAAGATTCTAAACTAGGGACAGGGTACGCTGGCTACACCTTC. Amino acids: CASSQDSKLGTGYAGYTF.

The chain has TRBV19 and TRBJ2-1; weak D call: TRBD1 (5 bases). The V end was cut by 3 bases, the J end by 2 bases, with 8 bases between. The CDR3 has 14 residues. Germline V CDR1 and CDR2: LNHDA, SQIVND (reference sequence). The chain's CDR3 is CASSIMTAYNEQFF. The CDR3 DNA reads as TGTGCCAGTAGTATTATGACAGCCTACAATGAGCAGTTCTTC.

Only one count was recorded for this clone. V and J are TRBV7-3 and TRBJ1-1; possibly TRBD1 for D (5 bases). Germline loops: CDR1 SGHTA, CDR2 FQGTGA. The CDR3 runs 15 residues. Trimming pared 6 bases from V and 8 bases from J, leaving 22 bases between. In DNA, the CDR3 is TGTGCCAGCAGTTCATCTGGGGCATCCATATCCGAAGCTTTCTTT. Translating gives CASSSSGASISEAFF.

The chain couples TRBV2 to TRBJ2-7; D not resolved. The V and J ends lost 6 bases and 4 bases respectively, with 7 bases between them. This CDR3 is built from 11 residues. CDR1 and CDR2 (germline): SNHLY, FYNNEI. The CDR3 coding sequence is TGTGCCAGCAGGGTGAGTTACGAGCAGTACTTC. It specifies CASRVSYEQYF. The full variable domain, in which reference TRBV2 and TRBJ2-7 provide the parts outside the CDR3, is EPEVTQTPSHQVTQMGQEVILRCVPISNHLYFYWYRQILGQKVEFLVSFYNNEISEKSEIFDDQFSVERPDGSNFTLKIRSTKLEDSAMYFCASRVSYEQYFGPGTRLTVT.

This clone was observed a single time. The chain combines TRBV4-2 with TRBJ1-2; possible D gene TRBD1, 6 bases. The CDR3 runs to 13 residues. V was trimmed by 0 bases and J by 12 bases, leaving 14 bases between them. Germline V gives CDR1 LGHNA, CDR2 YNFKEQ. Here the CDR3 DNA reads TGTGCCAGCAGCCAAGAGTCTCAGGGGTTCAACACCTTC. Translation: CASSQESQGFNTF.

The chain links TRBV20-1 to TRBJ1-5; possible D gene TRBD1, 6 bases. The CDR3 extends over 18 amino acids. Germline V gene data show CDR1 as DFQATT and CDR2 as SNEGSKA (reference sequence). V gave up 3 bases and J gave up 3 bases, with 24 bases separating them. The CDR3 is CSASIHGGGGVVNQPQHF. Written as DNA, the CDR3 is TGCAGTGCTAGTATTCACGGGGGGGGCGGCGTCGTCAATCAGCCCCAGCATTTT.

The chain couples TRBV11-3 to TRBJ1-1; a weak D match, TRBD1 (5 bases). Germline loops: CDR1 SGHNT, CDR2 YENEEA. Trimming took 5 bases from V and 6 from J, leaving 13 bases between them. The CDR3 length is 13 residues. The CDR3 region has the DNA TGTGCCAGCAGCGCCGTTGGGGGGGCTGAAGCTTTCTTT. As protein: CASSAVGGAEAFF.

This chain links TRBV12-5 with TRBJ1-5; D possibly corresponds to TRBD1 (6 bases). Between the trimmed V and J ends, which lost 4 bases and 11 bases, there was a span of 12 bases. The CDR3 has 12 residues. Germline-derived CDR1 and CDR2 are LGHNT and FRNRAP. The chain's CDR3 is CASGSTPGAQHF. CDR3 nucleotides: TGTGCTAGTGGTTCGACTCCAGGGGCCCAGCATTTT.

This clone was recorded a few times. The V gene is TRBV13, the J gene TRBJ2-3, with 8 bases aligning to TRBD2. J was trimmed by 0 bases and V by 4 bases; bases with no gene match: 6. The CDR3 is made up of 16 amino acids. CDR1 is PRHDT, CDR2 FYEKMQ, per germline (reference sequence). In nucleotides, the CDR3 is TGTGCCAGCAGCTCCGACAGCGGGGGAAGCACAGATACGCAGTATTTT. Translated: CASSSDSGGSTDTQYF.

Regarding this clone: In the same sample, other DNA sequences code for this CDR3. The V gene is TRBV2, the J gene TRBJ1-1; 12 nucleotides agree with TRBD1. CDR3 length equals 15 residues. CDR1 SNHLY and CDR2 FYNNEI come from the germline V gene. V shed 6 bases, J shed 6 bases, and the junction held 8 bases outside the gene matches. CDR3 sequence reads: CASRPGQGAVAEAFF. In DNA, the CDR3 is TGTGCCAGCAGACCGGGACAGGGGGCCGTGGCTGAAGCTTTCTTT.

The J gene is TRBJ2-1, the V gene TRBV5-1, with 9 bases fitting TRBD1. CDR1 is SGHRS and CDR2 is YFSETQ in the germline V gene. The length of the CDR3 is 13 residues. V trimming: 3 bases; J trimming: 8 bases; junction bases outside the gene matches: 3. Here the CDR3 DNA reads TGCGCCAGCAGCTGGGACAGGGAGGATGAGCAGTTCTTC. It specifies CASSWDREDEQFF.

The rearrangement links TRBV2 to TRBJ2-1, with D possibly being TRBD2 (6 bases). Germline V gene lookup returns CDR1 SNHLY and CDR2 FYNNEI. This CDR3 has 13 residues. V was clipped by 3 bases and J by 10 bases, with 13 bases between them. CDR3 DNA sequence: TGTGCCAGCAGTGACCTGGGACTCGGGGAGCAGTTCTTC. This translates into CASSDLGLGEQFF.

V and J are TRBV19 and TRBJ1-5; no firm D call. Deletions cut 9 bases from V and 5 bases from J, with 14 bases between. CDR1 is LNHDA, CDR2 SQIVND, per germline (reference sequence). The CDR3 covers 13 residues. The CDR3 here is CASAVAAHQPQHF. For the CDR3, the DNA is TGTGCCAGCGCCGTCGCGGCGCATCAGCCCCAGCATTTT.

V usage is TRBV7-9 and J usage is TRBJ1-2; 7 nucleotides align to TRBD1. Germline-derived CDR1 and CDR2 are SEHNR and FQNEAQ (reference sequence). Trimming at V came to 1 base and at J to 3 bases, leaving 11 bases not matched to a gene. This CDR3 spans 17 amino acids. CDR3 sequence reads: CASSLGGGDRADYGYTF. In DNA, the CDR3 is TGTGCCAGCAGCTTAGGAGGGGGAGACAGGGCTGACTATGGCTACACCTTC.

The V call is TRBV9, the J call TRBJ2-3, with 9 bases matching TRBD2. V was clipped by 0 bases and J by 6 bases; unmatched bases: 5. In germline, CDR1 is SGDLS, CDR2 YYNGEE. This CDR3 spans 15 amino acids. CDR3 DNA: TGTGCCAGCAGCGTAGTGGGTAGCGGGGGTGATACGCAGTATTTT. It codes for CASSVVGSGGDTQYF.

The chain recombines TRBV5-1 with TRBJ2-3, with 9 nucleotides matching TRBD1. Germline CDR1 reads SGHRS; CDR2 reads YFSETQ. This CDR3 spans 14 amino acids. V lost 7 bases, J lost 4 bases, and 7 bases stayed unmatched. In DNA, the CDR3 is TGCGCCAGCTTTACAGGGGGCTTCGCAGATACGCAGTATTTT. Its protein is CASFTGGFADTQYF.